Listed below are T cell receptor beta chains from one sample, sequenced in a study of cytomegalovirus exposure and HLA in healthy donors. The protocol was immunoSEQ multiplex PCR, while the TCRdb copy is restricted to in-frame clones and leaves out a portion. The sample yields around 190,000 clones, roughly 84% seen once. The sample comprised PBMCs. The receptors originated from a girl aged 2 to 10 in good health and CMV-seropositive. Both conserved end residues are part of each CDR3. D genes are given only for firm matches. Clone size is shown for a subset of rows, as once, few, many or a class of expanded clone.

NA	NA	TRBV5-1	TRBJ1-3	CASSLEAGFGNTIYF
NA	NA	TRBV6-5	TRBJ1-2	CASSYSAPGYGYTF
NA	TRBD1	TRBV6-1	TRBJ1-1	CASTEQGANTEAFF
NA	NA	TRBV28	TRBJ1-5	CASSFSPVEPQHF
NA	TRBD1	TRBV19	TRBJ1-2	CASSRPGQGNYGYTF
NA	TRBD2	TRBV30	TRBJ2-7	CAWSEGTTGHEQYF
NA	NA	TRBV4-1	TRBJ1-5	CASSQEIGSGNNQPQHF
NA	TRBD2	TRBV5-1	NA	CASSATSGSYEQYF
NA	NA	TRBV7-6	TRBJ2-5	CASSLGGEETQYF
NA	TRBD1	TRBV10-2	TRBJ1-4	CASSEMSRDRGVTNEKLFF
NA	NA	TRBV18	TRBJ1-2	CASLGGPGYTF
NA	NA	TRBV28	TRBJ1-1	CASTGLGQIRPEAFF
NA	TRBD1	TRBV5-6	TRBJ2-1	CASSLLATGHNEQFF
NA	NA	TRBV9	TRBJ1-3	CASSVGQGNTIYF
NA	TRBD1	TRBV6-1	TRBJ2-3	CASSFQGAVRDTQYF
NA	NA	TRBV2	TRBJ1-2	CASSISGDRYGYTF
NA	NA	TRBV28	TRBJ1-2	CASSPPRGGYTF
NA	NA	TRBV5-1	TRBJ2-5	CASSPAQETQYF
NA	TRBD1	TRBV5-1	TRBJ2-7	CASTRDRTYEQYF
NA	NA	TRBV19	TRBJ1-1	CASSKQAMNTEAFF
NA	NA	TRBV11-2	TRBJ2-3	CASSLLGGWTVRDTQYF
NA	TRBD1	TRBV2	TRBJ2-5	CASRLTGFYETQYF
NA	TRBD1	TRBV7-6	TRBJ2-1	CASSLVGTVYNEQFF
NA	NA	TRBV14	TRBJ2-7	CASRSQGYEQYF
NA	NA	TRBV30	TRBJ1-5	CAWSGGRDQPQHF
once	TRBD1	TRBV19	TRBJ2-1	CASRTMGTGETRNEQFF
NA	NA	TRBV6-5	TRBJ1-4	CASRGEGDEKLFF
NA	NA	TRBV11-1	TRBJ1-2	CASSFRAQGPYGYTF
NA	NA	TRBV7-3	TRBJ2-7	CASSKRDSVQQYF
NA	NA	TRBV9	TRBJ2-5	CASSVRGSTGETQYF
NA	NA	TRBV19	TRBJ2-7	CASTTTGIGSYEQYF
NA	TRBD2	TRBV5-4	TRBJ2-3	CASSSGLARSRDTQYF
NA	TRBD1	TRBV7-3	TRBJ2-1	CASSQSGTGGNNEQFF
NA	NA	TRBV9	TRBJ2-3	CASSGQAGGTDTQYF
NA	NA	TRBV5-4	NA	CASSPPGSYEQYF
NA	NA	TRBV5-8	TRBJ1-2	CASSLAGGDYGYTF
NA	NA	TRBV28	TRBJ2-1	CATRVANEQFF
NA	TRBD1	TRBV27	TRBJ1-6	CASSLTGQGFAYNSPLHF
NA	NA	TRBV5-1	TRBJ2-7	CASSLQTSSYEQYF
NA	NA	TRBV30	TRBJ1-1	CAWSHLTGTEAFF
NA	NA	TRBV10-2	TRBJ2-3	CASMISGVLDTQYF
NA	NA	TRBV2	TRBJ2-5	CASSEALEGVLYQETQYF